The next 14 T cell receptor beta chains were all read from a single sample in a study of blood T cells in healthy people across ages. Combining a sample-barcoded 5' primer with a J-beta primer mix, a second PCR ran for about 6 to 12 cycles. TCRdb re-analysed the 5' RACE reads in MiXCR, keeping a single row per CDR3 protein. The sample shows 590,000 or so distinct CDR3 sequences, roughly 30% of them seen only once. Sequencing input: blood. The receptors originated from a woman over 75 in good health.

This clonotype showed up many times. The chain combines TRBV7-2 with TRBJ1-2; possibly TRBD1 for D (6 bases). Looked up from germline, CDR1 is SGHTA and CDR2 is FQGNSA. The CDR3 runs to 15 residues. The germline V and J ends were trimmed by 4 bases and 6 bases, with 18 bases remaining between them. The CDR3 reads CASSSKQGGGDGYTF. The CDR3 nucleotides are TGTGCCAGCAGCTCCAAACAGGGCGGGGGGGATGGCTACACCTTC.

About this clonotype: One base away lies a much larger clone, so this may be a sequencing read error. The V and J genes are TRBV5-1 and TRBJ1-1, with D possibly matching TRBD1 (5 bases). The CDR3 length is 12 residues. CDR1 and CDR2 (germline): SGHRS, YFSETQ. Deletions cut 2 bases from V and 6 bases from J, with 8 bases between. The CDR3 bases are TGCGCCAGCAGCTTAAGGGGCTCTGAAGCTTTCTTT. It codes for CASSLRGSEAFF.

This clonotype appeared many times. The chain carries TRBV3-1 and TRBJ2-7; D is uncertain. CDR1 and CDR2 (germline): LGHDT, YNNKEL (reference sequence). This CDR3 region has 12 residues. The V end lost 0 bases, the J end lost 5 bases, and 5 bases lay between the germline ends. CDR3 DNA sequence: TGTGCCAGCAGCCAAGATGGCCACGAGCAGTACTTC. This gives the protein CASSQDGHEQYF.

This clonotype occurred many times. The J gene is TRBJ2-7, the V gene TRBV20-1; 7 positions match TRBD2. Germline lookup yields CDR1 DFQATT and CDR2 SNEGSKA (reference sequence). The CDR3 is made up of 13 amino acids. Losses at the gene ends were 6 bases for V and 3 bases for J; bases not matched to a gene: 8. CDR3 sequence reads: CSAIWEGDYEQYF. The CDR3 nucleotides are TGCAGTGCCATCTGGGAGGGAGACTACGAGCAGTACTTC.

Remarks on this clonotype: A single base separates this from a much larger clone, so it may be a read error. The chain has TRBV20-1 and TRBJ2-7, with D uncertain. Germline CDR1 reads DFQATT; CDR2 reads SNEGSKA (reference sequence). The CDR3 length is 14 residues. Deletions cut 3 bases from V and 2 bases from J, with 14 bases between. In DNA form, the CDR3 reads TGCAGTGCTAGTTTGGCAGGTAACCCCTACGAGCAGTACTTC. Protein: CSASLAGNPYEQYF.

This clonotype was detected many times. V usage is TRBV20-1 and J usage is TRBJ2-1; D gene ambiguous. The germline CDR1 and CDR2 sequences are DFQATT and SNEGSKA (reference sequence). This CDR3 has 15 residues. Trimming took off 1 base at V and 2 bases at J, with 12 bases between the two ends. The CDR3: CSARVSRNPYNEQFF. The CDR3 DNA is TGCAGTGCTAGAGTATCTAGAAATCCCTACAATGAGCAGTTCTTC.

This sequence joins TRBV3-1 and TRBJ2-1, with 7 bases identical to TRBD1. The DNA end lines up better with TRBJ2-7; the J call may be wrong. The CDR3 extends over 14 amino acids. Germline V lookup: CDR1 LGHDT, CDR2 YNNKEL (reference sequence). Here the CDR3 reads CASSGWDRLYEQYF. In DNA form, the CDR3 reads TGTGCCAGCAGCGGCTGGGACAGATTATACGAGCAGTACTTC.

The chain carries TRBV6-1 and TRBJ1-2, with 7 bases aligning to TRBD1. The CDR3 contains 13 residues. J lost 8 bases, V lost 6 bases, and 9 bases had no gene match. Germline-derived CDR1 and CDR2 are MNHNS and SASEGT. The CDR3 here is CASSRAGGGGYTF. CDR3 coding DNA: TGTGCCAGCAGCCGAGCAGGGGGAGGAGGCTACACCTTC.

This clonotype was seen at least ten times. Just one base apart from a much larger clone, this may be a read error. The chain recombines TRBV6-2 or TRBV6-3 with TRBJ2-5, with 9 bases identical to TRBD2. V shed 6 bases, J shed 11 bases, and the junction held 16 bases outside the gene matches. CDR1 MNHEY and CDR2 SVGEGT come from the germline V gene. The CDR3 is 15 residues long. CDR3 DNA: TGTGCCAGCAGGGACCTGCGGGGGGGCCGTAATGAGCAGTACTTC. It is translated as CASRDLRGGRNEQYF.

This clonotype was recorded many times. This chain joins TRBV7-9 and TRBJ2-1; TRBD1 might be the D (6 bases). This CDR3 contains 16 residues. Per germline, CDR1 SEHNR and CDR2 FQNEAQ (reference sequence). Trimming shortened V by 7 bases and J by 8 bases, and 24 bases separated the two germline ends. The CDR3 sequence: CASNPPRTERPYEQFF. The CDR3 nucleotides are TGTGCCAGCAACCCCCCCCGGACAGAACGTCCCTATGAGCAGTTCTTC.

CDR3 residues: CASSPPGQDTANTEAFF. The CDR3, as DNA: TGTGCCAGCTCACCCCCGGGACAGGATACCGCGAACACTGAAGCTTTCTTT. The rearrangement uses TRBV18 and TRBJ1-1; 8 nucleotides agree with TRBD1. CDR1 is KGHSH and CDR2 is LQKENI in the germline V gene. With V trimmed by 3 bases and J by 1 base, 10 bases remained unmatched. The CDR3 is 17 residues long.

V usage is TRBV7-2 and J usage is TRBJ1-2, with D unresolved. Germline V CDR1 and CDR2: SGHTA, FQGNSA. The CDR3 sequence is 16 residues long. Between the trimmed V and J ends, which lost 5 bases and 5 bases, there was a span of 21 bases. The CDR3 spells CASSPSSGRPWYGYTF. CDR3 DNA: TGTGCCAGCAGCCCCTCGAGCGGAAGGCCTTGGTATGGCTACACCTTC.

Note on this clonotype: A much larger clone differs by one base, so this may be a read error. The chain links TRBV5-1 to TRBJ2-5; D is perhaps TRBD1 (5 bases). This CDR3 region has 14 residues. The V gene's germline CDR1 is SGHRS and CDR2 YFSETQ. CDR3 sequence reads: CASGFAGRKETQYF. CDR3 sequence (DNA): TGCGCCAGCGGCTTTGCAGGGCGGAAAGAGACCCAGTACTTC.

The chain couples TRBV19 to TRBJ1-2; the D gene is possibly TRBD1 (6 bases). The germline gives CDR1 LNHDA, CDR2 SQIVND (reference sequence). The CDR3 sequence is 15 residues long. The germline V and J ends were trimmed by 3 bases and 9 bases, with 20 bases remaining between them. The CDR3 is CASSMGRSKDSRYTF. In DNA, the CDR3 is TGTGCCAGTAGTATGGGGAGGAGTAAGGACAGTCGCTACACCTTC.